This TCR beta chain was recorded in a study of identical twins. General study points: Models predicted too little out-of-frame TCR alpha sharing in monozygotic twins.

This clonotype has just a few counts. Its matching antigen is unknown. TCRdb redid the calling of the 5' RACE reads with MiXCR, one entry per CDR3 protein. Among fewer than 800,000 distinct CDR3 sequences listed, under 8.5% were seen once. With 6 bases removed from V and 2 bases from J, the gap between germline ends came to 14 bases. The CDR3 consists of 16 residues. Looked up from germline, CDR1 is MNHNS and CDR2 is SASEGT. These records were also assigned to another study, of yellow fever vaccine responses in identical twins.

The chain combines TRBV6-1 with TRBJ1-6; D gene ambiguous. The sequence derives from a woman under 30 in good health. The sequenced sample was PBMCs. The CDR3 DNA reads as TGTGCCAGCAGCGACGCGGGGTGGACCTATAATTCACCCCTCCACTTT. It codes for CASSDAGWTYNSPLHF.